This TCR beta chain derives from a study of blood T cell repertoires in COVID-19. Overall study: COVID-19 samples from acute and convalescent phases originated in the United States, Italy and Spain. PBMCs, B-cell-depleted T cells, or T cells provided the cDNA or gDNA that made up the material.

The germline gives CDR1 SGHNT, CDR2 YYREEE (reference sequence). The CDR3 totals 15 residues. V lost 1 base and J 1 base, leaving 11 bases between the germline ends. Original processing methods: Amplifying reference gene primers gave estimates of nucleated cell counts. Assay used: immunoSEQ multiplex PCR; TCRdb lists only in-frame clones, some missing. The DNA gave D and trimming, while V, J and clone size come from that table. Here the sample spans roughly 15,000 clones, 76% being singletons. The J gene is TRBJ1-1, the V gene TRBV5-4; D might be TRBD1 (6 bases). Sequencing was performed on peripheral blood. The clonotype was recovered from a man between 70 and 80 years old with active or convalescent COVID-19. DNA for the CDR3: TGTGCCAGCAGCTTGAAACAGGGACCGAACACTGAAGCTTTCTTT. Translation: CASSLKQGPNTEAFF.